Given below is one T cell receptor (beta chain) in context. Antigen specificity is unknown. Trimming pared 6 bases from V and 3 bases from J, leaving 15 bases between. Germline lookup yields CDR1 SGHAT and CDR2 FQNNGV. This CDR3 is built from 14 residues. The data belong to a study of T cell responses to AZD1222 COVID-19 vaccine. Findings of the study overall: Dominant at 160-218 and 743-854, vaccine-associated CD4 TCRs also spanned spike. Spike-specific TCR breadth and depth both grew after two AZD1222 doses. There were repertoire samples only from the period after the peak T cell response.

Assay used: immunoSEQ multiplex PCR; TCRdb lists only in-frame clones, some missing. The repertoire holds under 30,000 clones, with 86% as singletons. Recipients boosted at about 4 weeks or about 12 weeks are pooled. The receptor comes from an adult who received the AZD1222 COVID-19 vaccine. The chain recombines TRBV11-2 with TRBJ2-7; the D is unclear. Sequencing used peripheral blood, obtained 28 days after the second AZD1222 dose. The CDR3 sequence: CASRDRRVHYEQYF. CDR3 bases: TGTGCCAGCAGAGACCGTCGGGTTCACTACGAGCAGTACTTC.